The 10 T cell receptor beta chains below come from one sample, sequenced in a study of control samples from healthy donors and cancer patients. Measured with immunoSEQ multiplex PCR; TCRdb has only the in-frame clones, and not every one. The data show 130,000 to 150,000 clones, roughly 93% seen once. Material: blood. These receptors were taken from a man aged 18-30 years in good health.

The chain joins TRBV27 to TRBJ2-1; TRBD1 matches 11 bases. This CDR3 comprises 15 residues. V lost 3 bases, J lost 4 bases, and 2 bases stayed unmatched. Germline V CDR1 and CDR2: MNHEY, SMNVEV (reference sequence). This CDR3 reads CASSFGTGGYNEQFF. In nucleotides, the CDR3 is TGTGCCAGCAGTTTTGGGACAGGGGGTTACAATGAGCAGTTCTTC.

The chain combines TRBV5-6 with TRBJ2-3; 10 bases fit TRBD1. V shed 3 bases, J shed 3 bases, and the junction held 1 base outside the gene matches. Per germline, CDR1 SGHDT and CDR2 YYEEEE. This CDR3 region has 14 residues. The CDR3 sequence is CASSWDRGTDTQYF. The CDR3 DNA reads TGTGCCAGCAGCTGGGACAGGGGTACAGATACGCAGTATTTT.

The gene calls are TRBV18 and TRBJ2-1; TRBD1 might be the D (6 bases). This CDR3 comprises 11 residues. Looked up from germline, CDR1 is KGHSH and CDR2 is LQKENI. Between the trimmed V and J ends, which lost 0 bases and 14 bases, there was a span of 8 bases. The CDR3 nucleotides are TGTGCCAGCTCACCACCGGCAGGGGAGTTCTTC. Translation: CASSPPAGEFF.

The rearrangement links TRBV7-9 to TRBJ1-4; D remains unclear. The CDR3 has 13 residues. V was clipped by 4 bases and J by 8 bases, with 11 bases between them. Germline CDR1 reads SEHNR; CDR2 reads FQNEAQ (reference sequence). The CDR3, as DNA: TGTGCCAGCAGCTCTTCCTGGGCAGAAAAACTGTTTTTT. Its protein product is CASSSSWAEKLFF.

The chain links TRBV4-3 to TRBJ2-7; 10 nucleotides match TRBD2. This CDR3 contains 15 residues. V lost 4 bases and J lost 2; bases outside the gene matches: 5. Germline CDR1 reads LGHNA; CDR2 reads YSLEER. The CDR3: CASSLGLAATYEQYF. CDR3 nucleotides: TGCGCCAGCAGCCTTGGACTAGCGGCAACCTACGAGCAGTACTTC.

The V gene is TRBV4-1, the J gene TRBJ2-7, with TRBD2 as a possible D gene (5 bases). The V gene's germline CDR1 is MGHRA and CDR2 YSYEKL. V was clipped by 0 bases and J by 2 bases, with 14 bases between them. The CDR3 is 16 residues long. For the CDR3, the DNA is TGCGCCAGCAGCCAAGAGTCCTGGACTGGGGCCTACGAGCAGTACTTC. It translates to CASSQESWTGAYEQYF.

The chain uses TRBV18 and TRBJ2-5; TRBD1 agrees at 7 bases. The CDR3 totals 16 residues. With 4 bases clipped from V and 3 bases from J, the junction kept 11 bases outside the gene matches. Looked up from germline, CDR1 is KGHSH and CDR2 is LQKENI. The CDR3 region has the DNA TGTGCCAGCTCACGGCGCAACTCCGGGACAGAAGAGACCCAGTACTTC. Its protein is CASSRRNSGTEETQYF.

The chain joins TRBV30 to TRBJ1-5; maybe TRBD1 (5 bases). Per germline, CDR1 GTSNPN and CDR2 SVGIG (reference sequence). This CDR3 has 13 amino acids. Deletions cut 1 base from V and 5 bases from J, with 9 bases between. The DNA for the CDR3 is TGTGCCTGGAGTGGGGACCGGGATCAGCCCCAGCATTTT. Protein: CAWSGDRDQPQHF.

This rearrangement joins TRBV12-3 or TRBV12-4 to TRBJ2-7; no clear D. This CDR3 contains 13 residues. Trimming cost V 3 bases and J 3 bases, with 9 bases left between them. The CDR3 DNA is TGTGCCAGCAGTTTTTTTACGGGCTACGAGCAGTACTTC. Translation: CASSFFTGYEQYF.

The V call is TRBV27, the J call TRBJ1-5; D is ambiguous. The germline V gene has CDR1 MNHEY and CDR2 SMNVEV (reference sequence). V lost 3 bases to trimming and J lost 4 bases, with 10 bases between them. This CDR3 has 14 residues. CDR3 in DNA: TGTGCCAGCAGTTTCGGTCGCGCGAATCAGCCCCAGCATTTT. Translated, it gives CASSFGRANQPQHF.